This TCR beta chain is drawn from a study of CD8+ T cells in alopecia areata. About the research overall: Each day, treated patients took oral tofacitinib twice, at 5 to 10 mg per dose.

Extraction and reverse transcription of RNA yielded cDNA as the sequencing template. TCRdb's copy holds only in-frame clones and misses some; the assay was immunoSEQ multiplex PCR. The sample has approximately 150,000 clones; around 71% are singletons. CDR1 and CDR2 (germline): MNHEY, SMNVEV (reference sequence). The CDR3 covers 12 residues. The V gene lost 6 bases and the J gene lost 2 bases, with 7 bases spanning the gap. Sequencing was performed on CD8+ T cells sorted from blood, taken at week 0. The chain couples TRBV27 to TRBJ1-1; D perhaps matches TRBD1 (6 bases). The TCR sequence derives from a human donor with alopecia areata. The CDR3 region has the DNA TGTGCCAGCAGACAGGGAAACACTGAAGCTTTCTTT. Its translation is CASRQGNTEAFF.